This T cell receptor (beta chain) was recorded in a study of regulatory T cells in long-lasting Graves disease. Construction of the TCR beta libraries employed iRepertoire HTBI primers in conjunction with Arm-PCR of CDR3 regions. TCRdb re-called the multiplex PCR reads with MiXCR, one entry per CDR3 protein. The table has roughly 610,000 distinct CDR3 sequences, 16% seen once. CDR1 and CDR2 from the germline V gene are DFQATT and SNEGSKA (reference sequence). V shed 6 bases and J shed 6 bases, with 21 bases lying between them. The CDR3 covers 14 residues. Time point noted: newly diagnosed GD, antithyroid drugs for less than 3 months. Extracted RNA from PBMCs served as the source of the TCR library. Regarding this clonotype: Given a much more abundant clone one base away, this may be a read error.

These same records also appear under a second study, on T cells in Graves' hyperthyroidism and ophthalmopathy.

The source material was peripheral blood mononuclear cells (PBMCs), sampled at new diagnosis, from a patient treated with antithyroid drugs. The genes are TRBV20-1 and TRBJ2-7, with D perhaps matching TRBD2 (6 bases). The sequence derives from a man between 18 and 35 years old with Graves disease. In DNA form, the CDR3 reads TGCAGTGCAATGGGGACTGGGTTACGGGGCGAGCAGTACTTC. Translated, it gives CSAMGTGLRGEQYF.